The 26 T cell receptor beta chains listed next were all sequenced from one sample in a study of CXCR3-negative and CXCR3-positive naive CD8 T cells. The authors made the TRB cDNA libraries by 5' RACE using UMI labels. With the 5' RACE reads reprocessed, TCRdb shows one record per CDR3 protein and no DNA. This repertoire includes roughly 40,000 distinct CDR3 sequences. Sequenced: memory CD8+ T cells from blood. Source of these receptors: a human donor in good health. Some clones in this sample may be carry-over from other donors' samples.

This chain connects TRBV7-6 to TRBJ2-5. The CDR3 sequence is 13 residues long. Germline V gives CDR1 SGHVS, CDR2 FNYEAQ. The CDR3 reads CASSLGGKETQYF.

The CDR3 reads CASSIDASGRTEAFF. The V and J genes are TRBV5-1 and TRBJ1-1; TCRdb's assignment of TRBD1 cannot be checked, as there is no DNA. There are 15 residues in the CDR3. CDR1 is SGHRS, CDR2 YFSETQ, per germline.

V usage is TRBV20-1 and J usage is TRBJ1-1; TCRdb designates TRBD1, a call that cannot be tested without DNA. This CDR3 has 16 residues. Germline loops: CDR1 DFQATT, CDR2 SNEGSKA (reference sequence). This chain's CDR3 is CSAKMGQGAMNTEAFF.

This sequence joins TRBV20-1 and TRBJ2-1; TCRdb designates TRBD2, a call that cannot be tested without DNA. This CDR3 is 19 amino acids long. CDR1 and CDR2 (germline): DFQATT, SNEGSKA (reference sequence). CDR3: CSARDPWQGGIRAYNEQFF.

V usage is TRBV28 and J usage is TRBJ2-1; the TRBD1 assignment by TCRdb is unverifiable without DNA. This CDR3 is 14 amino acids long. The germline V gene has CDR1 MDHEN and CDR2 SYDVKM. The CDR3 sequence: CASSSRGSSNEQFF. Full variable domain (missing parts from reference TRBV28 and TRBJ2-1): DVKVTQSSRYLVKRTGEKVFLECVQDMDHENMFWYRQDPGLGLRLIYFSYDVKMKEKGDIPEGYSVSREKKERFSLILESASTNQTSMYLCASSSRGSSNEQFFGPGTRLTVL.

The chain employs TRBV4-2 and TRBJ1-1. Germline CDR1 is LGHNA and CDR2 is YNFKEQ. The CDR3 contains 18 residues. The CDR3 spells CASSQDFLFVAENFEAFF.

The chain is built from TRBV3-1 and TRBJ2-7; TCRdb calls TRBD2, which cannot be checked without DNA. CDR3 length equals 15 residues. Germline V gene lookup returns CDR1 LGHDT and CDR2 YNNKEL (reference sequence). The CDR3 loop is CASSQGAGISYEQYF.

The genes are TRBV12-3 or TRBV12-4 and TRBJ2-3; TCRdb proposes TRBD2, but this gene call is untestable without DNA. This CDR3 is built from 15 residues. The CDR3: CASSSLAGDRDTQYF.

This rearrangement joins TRBV7-8 to TRBJ2-7; there is no DNA to check the TCRdb D call of TRBD1. This CDR3 contains 15 residues. Germline loops: CDR1 SGHVS, CDR2 FQNEAQ. The CDR3 sequence: CASSSTGGGFYEQYF.

V and J are TRBV6-6 and TRBJ2-7; no DNA is available, so the TRBD2 call from TCRdb remains unchecked. Germline V lookup: CDR1 MNHNY, CDR2 SVGAGI (reference sequence). The CDR3 spans 17 residues. This CDR3 reads CASSAYLRAFSSYEQYF.

The V and J genes are TRBV11-3 and TRBJ2-2. The CDR3 consists of 18 residues. Germline V gene data show CDR1 as SGHNT and CDR2 as YENEEA. The CDR3 reads CASSSKGSNSSNTGELFF.

This chain connects TRBV3-1 to TRBJ2-5; TCRdb reports TRBD1, a call that lacks DNA to check it against. The CDR3 is 13 amino acids. Germline-derived CDR1 and CDR2 are LGHDT and YNNKEL (reference sequence). Here the CDR3 reads CASSLDMGETQYF.

The V gene is TRBV29-1, the J gene TRBJ1-1. The length of the CDR3 is 15 residues. Germline CDR1 SQVTM, CDR2 ANQGSEA. CDR3: CSVEDLRNIEAEAFF.

The chain joins TRBV7-6 to TRBJ2-7; TCRdb indicates TRBD2, and absent DNA this call remains unverified. The CDR3 is 15 amino acids. The germline V gene encodes CDR1 SGHVS and CDR2 FNYEAQ. CDR3 amino acids: CASSGGTRHLFEQYF.

V gene TRBV3-1 combines with J gene TRBJ2-7. The CDR3 consists of 13 residues. Per the germline V gene, CDR1 is LGHDT and CDR2 is YNNKEL (reference sequence). The CDR3 sequence: CASSLRMSAEQYF.

The rearrangement joins TRBV5-1 to TRBJ2-1; TCRdb indicates TRBD1, and absent DNA this call remains unverified. The CDR3 is made up of 15 amino acids. Per germline, CDR1 SGHRS and CDR2 YFSETQ. CDR3 protein: CASSLKGAVYNEQFF. The complete variable domain, with remaining parts taken from reference TRBV5-1 and TRBJ2-1, reads KAGVTQTPRYLIKTRGQQVTLSCSPISGHRSVSWYQQTPGQGLQFLFEYFSETQRNKGNFPGRFSGRQFSNSRSEMNVSTLELGDSALYLCASSLKGAVYNEQFFGPGTRLTVL.

The rearrangement links TRBV4-3 to TRBJ1-1. CDR1 and CDR2 from the germline V gene are LGHNA and YSLEER. The CDR3 loop spans 15 amino acids. CDR3 sequence: CASSQDPGVNTEAFF.

J is TRBJ1-1 and V is TRBV12-3 or TRBV12-4; TCRdb's D call, TRBD1, is unchecked because there is no DNA. The CDR3 is made up of 14 amino acids. CDR3 sequence: CASSPTGRNTEAFF.

V usage is TRBV7-9 and J usage is TRBJ1-1. Germline V gene lookup returns CDR1 SEHNR and CDR2 FQNEAQ (reference sequence). CDR3 size: 12 residues. CDR3 protein: CASSGYSTEAFF.

The rearrangement uses TRBV29-1 and TRBJ2-6. The CDR3 is made up of 16 amino acids. The germline V gene has CDR1 SQVTM and CDR2 ANQGSEA. The CDR3: CSVELTAASGANVLTF.

The chain is built from TRBV20-1 and TRBJ2-5; lacking DNA, the TRBD2 call made by TCRdb goes unchecked. This CDR3 contains 15 residues. CDR1 is DFQATT and CDR2 is SNEGSKA in the germline V gene (reference sequence). The CDR3 loop is CSARQGLPTQETQYF.

V is TRBV10-3 and J is TRBJ2-1. Germline V gene sequence: CDR1 ENHRY, CDR2 SYGVKD. CDR3 length: 16 residues. CDR3 protein: CAISVVDPIPYNEQFF.

The genes are TRBV18 and TRBJ2-7; TCRdb's D gene call, TRBD2, goes unchecked for lack of DNA. Germline-derived CDR1 and CDR2 are KGHSH and LQKENI. The CDR3 length is 16 residues. CDR3 amino acids: CASSPSSGRPLYEQYF. The whole variable domain, filled in from reference TRBV18 and TRBJ2-7, reads NAGVMQNPRHLVRRRGQEARLRCSPMKGHSHVYWYRQLPEEGLKFMVYLQKENIIDESGMPKERFSAEFPKEGPSILRIQQVVRGDSAAYFCASSPSSGRPLYEQYFGPGTRLTVT.

The V gene is TRBV9, the J gene TRBJ2-7; TCRdb reports TRBD2, a call that lacks DNA to check it against. Per germline, CDR1 SGDLS and CDR2 YYNGEE. This CDR3 is built from 15 residues. The CDR3 protein is CASSVGGSGVYEQYF.

The J gene is TRBJ2-1, the V gene TRBV3-1; TCRdb lists TRBD1, though no DNA is available to test this call. This CDR3 spans 14 amino acids. The germline V gene encodes CDR1 LGHDT and CDR2 YNNKEL (reference sequence). The CDR3 reads CASSQGTGYHEQFF.

The gene calls are TRBV12-3 or TRBV12-4 and TRBJ2-5. The CDR3 loop spans 13 amino acids. The CDR3 sequence is CASSFLYQETQYF.